The 22 T cell receptor beta chains in this list originate from one sample, sequenced in a study of blood T cell repertoires in COVID-19. Sequencing was performed with immunoSEQ multiplex PCR; in TCRdb, only in-frame clones are kept and a portion is missing. This sample yields 200,000 to 250,000 clones, of which around nine tenths are seen a single time; more than 7% belongs to the top ten. The sample comprised PBMCs or T cells enriched from blood (not recorded which). The receptors were sampled from a man aged 25 to 40 in a cohort exposed to, infected with or recovered from COVID-19 (not recorded which).

This rearrangement joins TRBV18 to TRBJ1-1; possibly TRBD1 for D (6 bases). Germline CDR1 is KGHSH and CDR2 is LQKENI. There are 15 residues in the CDR3. V lost 2 bases, J lost 11 bases, and 21 bases lay in between. Here the CDR3 reads CASSPTLDSPGWAFF. The CDR3, as DNA: TGTGCCAGCTCACCAACGTTGGACAGCCCAGGGTGGGCTTTCTTT.

V is TRBV9 and J is TRBJ2-2; TRBD2 agrees at 14 bases. Germline-derived CDR1 and CDR2 are SGDLS and YYNGEE. V was pared by 3 bases and J by 6 bases, with 4 bases of the junction left unmatched. The CDR3 has 16 amino acids. In DNA, the CDR3 is TGTGCCAGCAGCGGGGGACTAGCGGGAGCCGCCGGGGAGCTGTTTTTT. Residues: CASSGGLAGAAGELFF.

The rearrangement links TRBV6-2 or TRBV6-3 to TRBJ1-1; unclear D gene. Trimming removed 0 bases from V and 3 bases from J, with 5 bases in between. Per the germline V gene, CDR1 is MNHEY and CDR2 is SVGEGT. The CDR3 contains 13 residues. CDR3 DNA sequence: TGTGCCAGCAGTTACTCCGGGTACACTGAAGCTTTCTTT. Translating it yields CASSYSGYTEAFF.

This chain joins TRBV27 and TRBJ1-2; D possibly corresponds to TRBD1 (5 bases). Trimming stripped 5 bases from V and 3 bases from J, with 16 bases between. CDR1 is MNHEY and CDR2 is SMNVEV in the germline V gene (reference sequence). The CDR3 has 15 amino acids. The CDR3 sequence is CASSPLGAPDYGYTF. The CDR3 bases are TGTGCCAGCAGTCCCTTAGGGGCGCCCGACTATGGCTACACCTTC.

This CDR3 reads CARRHRETYEQYF. CDR3 DNA sequence: TGTGCCAGGAGACACAGGGAGACCTACGAGCAGTACTTC. This rearrangement joins TRBV27 to TRBJ2-7; D is possibly TRBD1 (6 bases). The CDR3 sequence is 13 residues long. The germline V gene has CDR1 MNHEY and CDR2 SMNVEV (reference sequence). Trimming removed 9 bases at V and 2 bases at J, with 14 bases between.

J is TRBJ2-7 and V is TRBV27, with D possibly TRBD2 on 7 matching bases. Germline V gene sequence: CDR1 MNHEY, CDR2 SMNVEV (reference sequence). Between the trimmed V and J ends, which lost 4 bases and 6 bases, there was a span of 16 bases. CDR3 size: 14 residues. The CDR3 region has the DNA TGTGCCAGCAGTTGGGGAGGGGGAGTTCTCGAGCAGTACTTC. Translating gives CASSWGGGVLEQYF.

The chain combines TRBV5-1 with TRBJ2-7; D call uncertain. In germline, CDR1 is SGHRS, CDR2 YFSETQ. CDR3 size: 13 residues. V dropped 0 bases and J dropped 5 bases, with 9 bases sitting between them. CDR3 residues: CASSLVVEDEQYF. CDR3 DNA: TGCGCCAGCAGCTTGGTAGTAGAGGACGAGCAGTACTTC.

The chain links TRBV25-1 to TRBJ1-1; D perhaps matches TRBD1 (5 bases). Per germline, CDR1 MGHDK and CDR2 SYGVNS. The CDR3 covers 14 residues. Trimming took 8 bases from V and 5 from J, leaving 18 bases between them. The CDR3: CASSMTSRGTEAFF. The CDR3 DNA is TGTGCCAGCTCCATGACCAGCCGGGGGACTGAAGCTTTCTTT.

As for this clone: The junction departs from germline at one end; a sequencing error may be responsible. This chain uses TRBV7-2 with TRBJ2-1; D is uncertain. The germline CDR1 and CDR2 sequences are SGHTA and FQGNSA. The CDR3 contains 12 residues. The CDR3 coding sequence is TGTGCCAGCAGCTCTGGGCGCAATGAGCTGTTCTTC. Protein sequence: CASSSGRNELFF.

V usage is TRBV6-1 and J usage is TRBJ2-5, with TRBD2 identical over 15 bases. The CDR3 has 18 residues. Germline CDR1 MNHNS, CDR2 SASEGT. The J segment lost 5 bases and the V segment lost 3 bases, leaving 10 bases of the junction unmatched. The CDR3, as DNA: TGTGCCAGCAGTGACTATGGACTAGCGGGAGGGCCCCGGGAGACCCAGTACTTC. It codes for CASSDYGLAGGPRETQYF.

With regard to this clone: At one of its ends the junction is not consistent with the germline gene, which may arise from a read error. The chain joins TRBV7-7 to TRBJ2-5; D is unclear. Germline CDR1 SSHAT, CDR2 FNYEAQ (reference sequence). The CDR3 covers 14 residues. The CDR3: CASSLVIFGETQYF. The CDR3 bases are TGTGCTAGCAGCTTAGTTATTTTCGGGGAGACCCAGTACTTC. Full variable domain (missing parts from reference TRBV7-7 and TRBJ2-5): GAGVSQSPRYKVTKRGQDVTLRCDPISSHATLYWYQQALGQGPEFLTYFNYEAQPDKSGLPSDRFSAERPEGSISTLTIQRTEQRDSAMYRCASSLVIFGETQYFGPGTRLLVL.

J is TRBJ2-7 and V is TRBV2; 11 nucleotides align to TRBD2. Germline trimming cut 7 bases from V and 1 base from J; bases unmatched to any gene: 9. Germline V gene data show CDR1 as SNHLY and CDR2 as FYNNEI. CDR3 length equals 16 residues. The CDR3 DNA is TGTGCCAGCATAAATCCGGGACTAGCGGATTCCTACGAGCAGTACTTC. This encodes CASINPGLADSYEQYF. Variable domain in full (rest from reference TRBV2 and TRBJ2-7): EPEVTQTPSHQVTQMGQEVILRCVPISNHLYFYWYRQILGQKVEFLVSFYNNEISEKSEIFDDQFSVERPDGSNFTLKIRSTKLEDSAMYFCASINPGLADSYEQYFGPGTRLTVT.

The CDR3 nucleotides are TGTGCCAGCGGATTGGGACTATCTTTTGGAGATGAGCAGTTCTTC. This encodes CASGLGLSFGDEQFF. The rearrangement links TRBV9 to TRBJ2-1; 7 nucleotides align to TRBD2. Trimming took 7 bases from V and 8 from J; bases not matched to a gene: 15. Germline loops: CDR1 SGDLS, CDR2 YYNGEE. There are 15 residues in the CDR3.

The chain joins TRBV4-1 to TRBJ2-5, with TRBD2 as a possible D gene (6 bases). The ends were cut back, 1 base at V and 5 bases at J, with 14 bases in the middle. The CDR3 is made up of 15 amino acids. Germline lookup yields CDR1 MGHRA and CDR2 YSYEKL. The CDR3 DNA reads as TGCGCCAGCAGCCAAGTGGGACTTTCGCCGGAGACCCAGTACTTC. Protein sequence: CASSQVGLSPETQYF.

The chain's CDR3 is CASSEGGGANQPQHF. CDR3 coding DNA: TGTGCCAGCAGTGAAGGTGGTGGGGCCAATCAGCCCCAGCATTTT. J is TRBJ1-5 and V is TRBV6-1; a possible D gene is TRBD1 (5 bases). Deletions cut 1 base from V and 3 bases from J, with 10 bases between. Germline CDR1 reads MNHNS; CDR2 reads SASEGT. This CDR3 has 15 amino acids.

The V gene is TRBV5-6, the J gene TRBJ2-7; D unclear. The CDR3 is made up of 12 amino acids. V gave up 6 bases and J gave up 8 bases, with 15 bases separating them. Germline CDR1 reads SGHDT; CDR2 reads YYEEEE. DNA for the CDR3: TGTGCCAGCACCGATACCTTATACAAGCAGTACTTC. Amino acids: CASTDTLYKQYF.

This clone turned up a few times. The rearrangement links TRBV18 to TRBJ2-2, with D unclear. CDR1 and CDR2 from the germline V gene are KGHSH and LQKENI. V was pared by 3 bases and J by 0 bases, with 11 bases between. The CDR3 covers 16 residues. The chain's CDR3 is CASSPNPSANTGELFF. The CDR3 DNA reads TGTGCCAGCTCACCCAATCCGTCGGCGAACACCGGGGAGCTGTTTTTT.

The chain recombines TRBV5-4 with TRBJ2-2; D is possibly TRBD2 (5 bases). CDR3 length: 14 amino acids. Germline V gene lookup returns CDR1 SGHNT and CDR2 YYREEE (reference sequence). Trimming took 2 bases from V and 5 from J, leaving 10 bases between them. CDR3 residues: CASSFIRGTGELFF. The CDR3 bases are TGTGCCAGCAGCTTTATTCGGGGAACCGGGGAGCTGTTTTTT.

This sequence joins TRBV24-1 and TRBJ1-5; D is unresolved. V dropped 7 bases and J dropped 5 bases, with 11 bases sitting between them. CDR1 is KGHDR and CDR2 is SFDVKD in the germline V gene. The length of the CDR3 is 13 residues. The CDR3: CATSQVSDQPQHF. The CDR3 nucleotides are TGTGCCACCAGCCAGGTTAGTGATCAGCCCCAGCATTTT.

The sample holds one count of this clone. This rearrangement joins TRBV4-3 to TRBJ1-4, with 8 bases aligning to TRBD1. Trimming removed 4 bases from V and 4 bases from J; junction bases left unmatched: 5. The CDR3 covers 15 residues. Germline CDR1 LGHNA, CDR2 YSLEER. CDR3 DNA: TGCGCCAGCAGCCGATACAGGGGGTTTAATGAAAAACTGTTTTTT. It yields the protein CASSRYRGFNEKLFF.

This chain connects TRBV7-8 to TRBJ1-1; the D is unclear. This CDR3 comprises 15 residues. Germline CDR1 reads SGHVS; CDR2 reads FQNEAQ. Trimming stripped 2 bases from V and 1 base from J, with 11 bases between. CDR3 nucleotides: TGTGCCAGCAGCTTATCCGAATACAGGAACACTGAAGCTTTCTTT. It encodes CASSLSEYRNTEAFF.

This chain joins TRBV6-6 and TRBJ2-1; 12 bases fit TRBD2. Germline CDR1 MNHNY, CDR2 SVGAGI (reference sequence). The CDR3 spans 16 residues. Trimming took 7 bases from V and 9 from J; bases not matched to a gene: 13. CDR3 sequence reads: CASNTGTSGWVSEQFF. The CDR3, as DNA: TGTGCCAGCAACACAGGGACTAGCGGGTGGGTAAGTGAGCAGTTCTTC.